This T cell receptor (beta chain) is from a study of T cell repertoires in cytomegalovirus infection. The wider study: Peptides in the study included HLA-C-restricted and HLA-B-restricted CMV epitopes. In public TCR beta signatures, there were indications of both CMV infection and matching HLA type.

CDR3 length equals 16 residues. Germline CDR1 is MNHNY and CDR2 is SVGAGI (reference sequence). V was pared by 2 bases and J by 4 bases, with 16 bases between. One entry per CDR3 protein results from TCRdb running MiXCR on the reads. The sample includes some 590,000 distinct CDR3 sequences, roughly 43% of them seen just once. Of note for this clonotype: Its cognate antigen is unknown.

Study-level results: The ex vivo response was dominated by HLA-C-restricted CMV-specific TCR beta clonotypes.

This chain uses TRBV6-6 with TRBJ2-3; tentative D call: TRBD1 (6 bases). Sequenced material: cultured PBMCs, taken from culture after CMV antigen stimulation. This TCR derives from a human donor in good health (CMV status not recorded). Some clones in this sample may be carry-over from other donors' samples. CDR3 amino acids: CASSYVIRGWADTQYF. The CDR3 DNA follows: TGTGCCAGCAGTTACGTGATCAGGGGTTGGGCAGATACGCAGTATTTT.